Listed here are 11 T cell receptor beta chains from one sample, sequenced in a study of cytotoxic CD8 clonotypes in ibrutinib-treated CLL. Sequenced by immunoSEQ multiplex PCR; TCRdb stores in-frame clones only, minus some. The sample has 15,000 to 20,000 clones, about 85% seen once. Sample: PBMCs, taken before ibrutinib treatment. These receptors were collected from a human donor with chronic lymphocytic leukemia.

V gene TRBV19 combines with J gene TRBJ2-6; D is undetermined. V gave up 7 bases and J gave up 2 bases, with 18 bases separating them. In germline, CDR1 is LNHDA, CDR2 SQIVND (reference sequence). The CDR3 spans 17 residues. CDR3 loop: CASTKSLGITGANVLTF. In DNA, the CDR3 is TGTGCCAGTACTAAAAGTCTGGGGATCACTGGGGCCAACGTCCTGACTTTC.

The chain couples TRBV19 to TRBJ2-2; D remains ambiguous. Germline values: CDR1 LNHDA, CDR2 SQIVND (reference sequence). Trimming left V 6 bases short and J 5 bases short, with 4 bases between. The CDR3 covers 11 residues. CDR3 sequence reads: CASRTTGELFF. CDR3 coding DNA: TGTGCCAGTAGGACGACCGGGGAGCTGTTTTTT.

The chain has TRBV15 and TRBJ2-1; D remains unclear. CDR3 size: 15 residues. V lost 6 bases and J lost 0, with 12 bases in between. CDR1 and CDR2 (germline): LNHNV, YYDKDF (reference sequence). The CDR3 region is CATRGRMSSYNEQFF. The CDR3 bases are TGTGCCACCAGAGGACGGATGAGCTCCTACAATGAGCAGTTCTTC.

V and J are TRBV2 and TRBJ1-2, with D unresolved. Germline V gene lookup returns CDR1 SNHLY and CDR2 FYNNEI. This CDR3 has 15 residues. Trimming cost V 6 bases and J 6 bases, with 20 bases left between them. For the CDR3, the DNA is TGTGCCAGCAGCGACCGGTTGGGCAGGTCCCATGGCTACACCTTC. Amino acid sequence: CASSDRLGRSHGYTF.

The chain recombines TRBV19 with TRBJ1-2, with D possibly TRBD1 on 5 matching bases. The CDR3 runs 16 residues. Germline CDR1 and CDR2: LNHDA and SQIVND (reference sequence). V was pared by 6 bases and J by 0 bases, with 17 bases between. The CDR3 DNA reads as TGTGCCAGTAGCATAACAGGCCCGGCCCCTAACTATGGCTACACCTTC. Its protein product is CASSITGPAPNYGYTF.

V is TRBV5-1 and J is TRBJ2-1; a possible D gene is TRBD2 (6 bases). Looked up from germline, CDR1 is SGHRS and CDR2 is YFSETQ. This CDR3 region has 15 residues. Trimming pared 3 bases from V and 3 bases from J, leaving 13 bases between. The CDR3 here is CASSYQRADYNEQFF. CDR3 nucleotides: TGCGCCAGCAGCTACCAGCGGGCGGACTACAATGAGCAGTTCTTC.

The chain links TRBV7-2 to TRBJ2-7; the match to TRBD2 covers 10 bases. The CDR3 covers 14 residues. V lost 6 bases and J lost 2; bases outside the gene matches: 4. Per the germline V gene, CDR1 is SGHTA and CDR2 is FQGNSA. The DNA for the CDR3 is TGTGCCAGCAGTCCAACTAGCGGGACCTACGAGCAGTACTTC. It yields the protein CASSPTSGTYEQYF.

This clone was counted once. J is TRBJ2-1 and V is TRBV19; 9 nucleotides line up with TRBD2. The CDR3 contains 15 residues. The ends lost 6 bases at V and 4 bases at J; junction bases unmatched: 7. Germline CDR1 is LNHDA and CDR2 is SQIVND (reference sequence). The CDR3 DNA reads TGTGCCAGTAGGGGCGGGGGGGGGTCGTACAATGAGCAGTTCTTC. Protein product: CASRGGGGSYNEQFF.

The chain carries TRBV19 and TRBJ2-7, with D hard to call. CDR1 and CDR2 (germline): LNHDA, SQIVND (reference sequence). The CDR3 has 12 amino acids. Trimming stripped 5 bases from V and 7 bases from J, with 12 bases between. CDR3 residues: CASSFAGLEQYF. CDR3 nucleotides: TGTGCCAGTAGTTTCGCTGGATTGGAGCAGTACTTC.

In its sample, this clone was seen a few times. The genes are TRBV13 and TRBJ2-1; D gene ambiguous. This CDR3 is 14 amino acids long. Germline CDR1 reads PRHDT; CDR2 reads FYEKMQ (reference sequence). The V end lost 1 base, the J end lost 7 bases, and 11 bases lay between the germline ends. The DNA of the CDR3 is TGTGCCAGCAGCTTAGCTCGATACCTAAATGAGCAGTTCTTC. The encoded protein is CASSLARYLNEQFF.

V gene TRBV2 combines with J gene TRBJ2-2; 8 bases map to TRBD1. CDR1 SNHLY and CDR2 FYNNEI come from the germline V gene. V lost 7 bases to trimming and J lost 1 base; unmatched junction nucleotides: 5. This CDR3 has 15 amino acids. CDR3 nucleotide sequence: TGTGCCAGCACCCCGGGGACAGGGAACACCGGGGAGCTGTTTTTT. Protein product: CASTPGTGNTGELFF.